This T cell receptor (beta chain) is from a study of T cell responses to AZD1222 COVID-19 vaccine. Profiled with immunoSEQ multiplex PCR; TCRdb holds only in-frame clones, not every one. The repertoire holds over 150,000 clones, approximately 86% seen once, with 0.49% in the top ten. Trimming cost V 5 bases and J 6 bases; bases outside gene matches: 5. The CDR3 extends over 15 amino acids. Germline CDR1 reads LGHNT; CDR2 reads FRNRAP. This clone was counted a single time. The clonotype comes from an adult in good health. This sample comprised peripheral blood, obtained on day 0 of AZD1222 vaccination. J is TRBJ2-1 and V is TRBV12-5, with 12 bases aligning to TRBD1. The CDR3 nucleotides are TGTGCTAGTGGTCCGGGACAGGGGGCGATCAATGAGCAGTTCTTC. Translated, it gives CASGPGQGAINEQFF.